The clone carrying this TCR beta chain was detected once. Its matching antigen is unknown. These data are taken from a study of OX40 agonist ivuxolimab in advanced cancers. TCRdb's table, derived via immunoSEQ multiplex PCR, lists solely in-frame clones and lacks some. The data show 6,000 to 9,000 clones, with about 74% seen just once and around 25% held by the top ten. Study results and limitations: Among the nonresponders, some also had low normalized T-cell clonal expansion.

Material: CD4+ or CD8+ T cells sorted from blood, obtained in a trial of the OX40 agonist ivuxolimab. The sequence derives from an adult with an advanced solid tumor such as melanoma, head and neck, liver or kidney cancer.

CDR3 nucleotide sequence: TGTGCCAGCAGCTCAGGGCCTAGCGGGGGGTCCTATACGCAGTATTTT. Its protein is CASSSGPSGGSYTQYF. The rearrangement uses TRBV11-2 and TRBJ2-3; 11 nucleotides line up with TRBD2. CDR3 size: 16 residues. The germline gives CDR1 SGHAT, CDR2 FQNNGV. V dropped 4 bases and J dropped 7; count of bases not matched to a gene: 10.